This TCR beta chain is from a study of blood T cell repertoires in COVID-19. Sequenced by immunoSEQ multiplex PCR; TCRdb stores in-frame clones only, minus some. The sample yields over 300,000 clones, roughly 90% seen once. The CDR3 covers 13 residues. V was trimmed by 5 bases and J by 6 bases, leaving 13 bases between them. Germline assignment: CDR1 KGHDR and CDR2 SFDVKD. The specimen sequenced was PBMCs or T cells enriched from blood (not recorded which). This chain connects TRBV24-1 to TRBJ2-7, with TRBD2 as a possible D gene (5 bases). The clonotype was recovered from a woman aged 25 to 39 with acute COVID-19. CDR3 amino acids: CATSAPGWTEQYF. The CDR3 DNA reads as TGTGCCACCAGTGCCCCGGGGTGGACCGAGCAGTACTTC.